This passage covers 15 T cell receptor beta chains from one sample sequenced in a study of graft-versus-host responses after intestinal transplantation. Using immunoSEQ multiplex PCR, the repertoire was profiled, and TCRdb retains in-frame clones only, with some absent. The sample contains some 140,000 clones, 80% to 95% of which appear only once. Antigens for these TCRs are unknown. This specimen was unstimulated CD4+ T cells sorted from spleen or lymph node cells, taken before intestinal transplant. The receptors were sampled from a human donor who received an intestinal transplant.

The chain recombines TRBV5-8 with TRBJ1-2; D is perhaps TRBD1 (5 bases). The V gene lost 3 bases and the J gene lost 3 bases, with 18 bases spanning the gap. This CDR3 has 16 residues. Germline values: CDR1 SGHTS, CDR2 YDEGEE. The DNA for the CDR3 is TGTGCCAGCAGCTCTCAACGCACAGGAGTATACTATGGCTACACCTTC. Protein product: CASSSQRTGVYYGYTF.

The rearrangement uses TRBV6-1 and TRBJ2-7; 7 nucleotides line up with TRBD2. CDR1 MNHNS and CDR2 SASEGT come from the germline V gene. The CDR3 has 17 residues. The J segment lost 0 bases and the V segment lost 4 bases, leaving 12 bases of the junction unmatched. CDR3 in amino acids: CASSVLSGGRASYEQYF. The CDR3 DNA follows: TGTGCCAGCAGTGTTCTATCGGGGGGTAGGGCCTCCTACGAGCAGTACTTC.

This sequence joins TRBV7-3 and TRBJ2-5; D might be TRBD1 (6 bases). Per the germline V gene, CDR1 is SGHTA and CDR2 is FQGTGA. The CDR3 is 13 amino acids. Trimming removed 5 bases at V and 5 bases at J, with 12 bases between. The CDR3 nucleotides are TGTGCCAGCAGCACCCGGACAGCGGAGACCCAGTACTTC. It translates to CASSTRTAETQYF. The entire variable domain, with the rest obtained from reference TRBV7-3 and TRBJ2-5, is as follows: GAGVSQTPSNKVTEKGKYVELRCDPISGHTALYWYRQSLGQGPEFLIYFQGTGAADDSGLPNDRFFAVRPEGSVSTLKIQRTERGDSAVYLCASSTRTAETQYFGPGTRLLVL.

V gene TRBV4-1 combines with J gene TRBJ1-1; perhaps TRBD1 as D (5 bases). Germline V CDR1 and CDR2: MGHRA, YSYEKL. The CDR3 sequence is 14 residues long. Trimming took off 5 bases at V and 0 bases at J, with 10 bases between the two ends. This CDR3 reads CASSSGTLNTEAFF. The CDR3, as DNA: TGCGCCAGCAGCTCAGGGACGTTGAACACTGAAGCTTTCTTT.

The chain carries TRBV30 and TRBJ2-7; 7 nucleotides agree with TRBD1. Germline CDR1 and CDR2: GTSNPN and SVGIG (reference sequence). This CDR3 spans 15 amino acids. The V segment lost 3 bases and the J segment 4 bases; nucleotides outside the gene matches: 12. The CDR3 DNA follows: TGTGCCTGGAGCGATCGACAGGGTCAGGAATACGAGCAGTACTTC. Translation gives CAWSDRQGQEYEQYF.

The chain joins TRBV19 to TRBJ1-5; 8 nucleotides line up with TRBD1. The germline V gene has CDR1 LNHDA and CDR2 SQIVND (reference sequence). CDR3 length: 15 amino acids. V was clipped by 6 bases and J by 9 bases; unmatched bases: 13. CDR3 bases: TGTGCCAGTAGCTTCGACAGGGGAAACCTTCGGCCCCAGCATTTT. Amino acids: CASSFDRGNLRPQHF.

V gene TRBV19 combines with J gene TRBJ2-2, with D perhaps TRBD1 or TRBD2 (5 bases each). The CDR3 is 15 amino acids. CDR1 is LNHDA, CDR2 SQIVND, per germline (reference sequence). V was shortened by 5 bases and J by 0 bases, with 10 bases between the two germline ends. The CDR3 protein is CASSQQGANTGELFF. The CDR3 nucleotides are TGTGCCAGTAGTCAGCAGGGAGCGAACACCGGGGAGCTGTTTTTT.

The chain employs TRBV28 and TRBJ1-3; D may be TRBD1 (5 bases). Germline V gene data show CDR1 as MDHEN and CDR2 as SYDVKM. This CDR3 region has 16 residues. V gave up 6 bases and J gave up 2 bases, with 17 bases separating them. The CDR3 reads CASRRLGGFAGNTIYF. The CDR3 DNA follows: TGTGCCAGCAGGCGACTGGGGGGGTTCGCTGGAAACACCATATATTTT. Based on the CDR3 plus reference TRBV28 and TRBJ1-3, the full variable domain is DVKVTQSSRYLVKRTGEKVFLECVQDMDHENMFWYRQDPGLGLRLIYFSYDVKMKEKGDIPEGYSVSREKKERFSLILESASTNQTSMYLCASRRLGGFAGNTIYFGEGSWLTVV.

The gene calls are TRBV28 and TRBJ1-4, with D perhaps matching TRBD1 (5 bases). Trimming took 3 bases from V and 0 from J, leaving 8 bases between them. CDR3 size: 15 residues. Germline CDR1 reads MDHEN; CDR2 reads SYDVKM. DNA for the CDR3: TGTGCCAGCAGTTTGGTGACAGCAACTAATGAAAAACTGTTTTTT. Translated, it gives CASSLVTATNEKLFF.

The chain carries TRBV9 and TRBJ1-1; the D is unclear. This CDR3 region has 15 residues. The germline V gene has CDR1 SGDLS and CDR2 YYNGEE. Between the trimmed V and J ends, which lost 3 bases and 4 bases, there was a span of 16 bases. The CDR3 sequence: CASSASTVRGTEAFF. CDR3 in DNA: TGTGCCAGCAGCGCCTCTACGGTGAGAGGCACTGAAGCTTTCTTT. The entire variable domain, with the rest obtained from reference TRBV9 and TRBJ1-1, is as follows: DSGVTQTPKHLITATGQRVTLRCSPRSGDLSVYWYQQSLDQGLQFLIQYYNGEERAKGNILERFSAQQFPDLHSELNLSSLELGDSALYFCASSASTVRGTEAFFGQGTRLTVV.

The rearrangement links TRBV6-5 to TRBJ2-7, with 8 bases aligning to TRBD2. The germline V gene has CDR1 MNHEY and CDR2 SVGAGI. The CDR3 length is 14 residues. Trimming removed 2 bases from V and 7 bases from J; junction bases left unmatched: 7. For the CDR3, the DNA is TGTGCCAGCAGTTACAGCGGGAGATTCTGGGAGCAGTACTTC. As protein: CASSYSGRFWEQYF.

About this clone itself: An end of the junction does not agree with germline; a read error may underlie this. The rearrangement links TRBV15 to TRBJ2-3, with 7 bases identical to TRBD1. The CDR3 has 15 amino acids. Germline CDR1 is LNHNV and CDR2 is YYDKDF (reference sequence). The CDR3 DNA reads as TGTGCCACCGGCAGGGGTCCAGGGGGAACAGATACGCAGTATTTT. Encoded protein: CATGRGPGGTDTQYF.

The chain combines TRBV7-8 with TRBJ2-5; a possible D gene is TRBD2 (6 bases). The CDR3 has 15 amino acids. CDR1 is SGHVS, CDR2 FQNEAQ, per germline. V lost 0 bases and J 7 bases, leaving 15 bases between the germline ends. This CDR3 is CASSLAVRRRGTQYF. The CDR3 DNA reads as TGTGCCAGCAGCTTAGCGGTTCGCCGGCGGGGGACCCAGTACTTC.

V is TRBV7-9 and J is TRBJ1-3, with D uncertain. The CDR3 length is 14 residues. V was shortened by 3 bases and J by 0 bases, with 6 bases between the two germline ends. Germline lookup yields CDR1 SEHNR and CDR2 FQNEAQ (reference sequence). CDR3 protein: CASSLRLSGNTIYF. In DNA, the CDR3 is TGTGCCAGCAGCTTGAGGCTCTCTGGAAACACCATATATTTT.

The V gene is TRBV6-1, the J gene TRBJ2-7, with 9 nucleotides matching TRBD1. Germline CDR1 reads MNHNS; CDR2 reads SASEGT. The J segment lost 0 bases and the V segment lost 6 bases, leaving 3 bases of the junction unmatched. The CDR3 sequence is 14 residues long. CDR3 residues: CASSGQGNSYEQYF. As DNA, the CDR3 is TGTGCCAGCAGCGGACAGGGGAACTCCTACGAGCAGTACTTC.